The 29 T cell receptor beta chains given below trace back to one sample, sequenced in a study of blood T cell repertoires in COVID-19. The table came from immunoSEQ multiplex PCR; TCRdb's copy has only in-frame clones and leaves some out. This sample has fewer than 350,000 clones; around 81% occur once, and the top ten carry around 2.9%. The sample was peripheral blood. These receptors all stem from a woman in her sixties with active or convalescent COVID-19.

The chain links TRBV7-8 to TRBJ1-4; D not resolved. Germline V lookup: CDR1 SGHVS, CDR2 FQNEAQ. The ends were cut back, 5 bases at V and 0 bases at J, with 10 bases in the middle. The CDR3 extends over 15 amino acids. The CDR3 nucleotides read TGTGCCAGCAGCCCGTCAGGCGCAACTAATGAAAAACTGTTTTTT. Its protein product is CASSPSGATNEKLFF.

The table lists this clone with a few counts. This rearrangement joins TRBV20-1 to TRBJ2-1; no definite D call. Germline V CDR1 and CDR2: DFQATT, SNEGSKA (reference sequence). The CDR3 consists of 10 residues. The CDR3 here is CSALGNEQFF. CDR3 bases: TGCAGCGCCCTCGGGAATGAGCAGTTCTTC.

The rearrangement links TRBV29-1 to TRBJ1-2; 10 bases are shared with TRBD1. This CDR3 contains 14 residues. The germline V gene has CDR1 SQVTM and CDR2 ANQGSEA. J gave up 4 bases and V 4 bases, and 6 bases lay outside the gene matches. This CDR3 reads CSVAEGQGSYGYTF. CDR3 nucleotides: TGCAGCGTTGCGGAGGGACAGGGGAGCTATGGCTACACCTTC.

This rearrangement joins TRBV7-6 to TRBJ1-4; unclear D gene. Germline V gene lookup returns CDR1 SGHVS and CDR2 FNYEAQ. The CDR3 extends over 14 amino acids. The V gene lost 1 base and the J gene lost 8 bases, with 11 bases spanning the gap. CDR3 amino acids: CASSLGTLGEKLFF. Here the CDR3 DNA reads TGTGCCAGCAGCTTAGGAACGCTGGGCGAAAAACTGTTTTTT.

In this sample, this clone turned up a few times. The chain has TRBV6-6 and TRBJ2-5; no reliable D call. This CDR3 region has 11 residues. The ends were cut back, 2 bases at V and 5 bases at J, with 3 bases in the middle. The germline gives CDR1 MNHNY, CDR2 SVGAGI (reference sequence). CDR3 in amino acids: CASSYAETQYF. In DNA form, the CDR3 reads TGTGCCAGCAGTTACGCGGAGACCCAGTACTTC.

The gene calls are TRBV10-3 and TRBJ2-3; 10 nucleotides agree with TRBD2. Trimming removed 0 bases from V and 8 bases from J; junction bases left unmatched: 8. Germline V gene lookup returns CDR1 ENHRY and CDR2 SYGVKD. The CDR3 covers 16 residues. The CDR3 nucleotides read TGTGCCATCAGTGAGTCGCTAGCGGGGGCAGGCCTTACGCAGTATTTT. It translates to CAISESLAGAGLTQYF.

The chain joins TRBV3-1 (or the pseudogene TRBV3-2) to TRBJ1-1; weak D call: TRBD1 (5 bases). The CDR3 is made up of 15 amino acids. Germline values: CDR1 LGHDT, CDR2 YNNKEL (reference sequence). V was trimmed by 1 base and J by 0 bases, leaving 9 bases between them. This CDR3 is CASSQAYRMNTEAFF. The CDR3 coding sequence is TGTGCCAGCAGCCAAGCGTACAGGATGAACACTGAAGCTTTCTTT.

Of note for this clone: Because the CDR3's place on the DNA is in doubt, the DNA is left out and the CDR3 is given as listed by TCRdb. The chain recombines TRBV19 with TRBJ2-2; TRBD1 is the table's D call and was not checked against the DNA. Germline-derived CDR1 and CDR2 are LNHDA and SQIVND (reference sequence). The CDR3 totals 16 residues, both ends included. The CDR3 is CASTSVDRGSAGELFF.

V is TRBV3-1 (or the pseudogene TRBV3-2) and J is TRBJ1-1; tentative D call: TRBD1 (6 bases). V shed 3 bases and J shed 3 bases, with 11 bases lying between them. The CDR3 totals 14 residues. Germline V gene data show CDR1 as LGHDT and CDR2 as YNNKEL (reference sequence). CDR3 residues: CASSHNTGHTEAFF. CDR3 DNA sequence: TGTGCCAGCAGCCATAATACAGGGCACACTGAAGCTTTCTTT.

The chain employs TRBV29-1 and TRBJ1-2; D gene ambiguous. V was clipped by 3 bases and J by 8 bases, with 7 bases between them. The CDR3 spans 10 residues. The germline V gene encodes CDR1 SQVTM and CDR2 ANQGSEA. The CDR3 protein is CSVDSPGYTF. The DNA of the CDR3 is TGCAGCGTTGACAGTCCCGGCTACACCTTC.

The CDR3 DNA is TGTGCCACCAGCAGAGATGGGACAGGGTATGGCTACACCTTC. Translation: CATSRDGTGYGYTF. J is TRBJ1-2 and V is TRBV15, with TRBD1 matching 9 bases. Germline values: CDR1 LNHNV, CDR2 YYDKDF (reference sequence). The CDR3 has 14 residues. Germline trimming cut 0 bases from V and 5 bases from J; bases unmatched to any gene: 1.

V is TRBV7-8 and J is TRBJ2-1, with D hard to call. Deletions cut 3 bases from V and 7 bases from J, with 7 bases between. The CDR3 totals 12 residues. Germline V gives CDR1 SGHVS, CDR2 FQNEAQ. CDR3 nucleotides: TGTGCCAGCAGCTTTAGAGGTAATGAGCAGTTCTTC. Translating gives CASSFRGNEQFF.

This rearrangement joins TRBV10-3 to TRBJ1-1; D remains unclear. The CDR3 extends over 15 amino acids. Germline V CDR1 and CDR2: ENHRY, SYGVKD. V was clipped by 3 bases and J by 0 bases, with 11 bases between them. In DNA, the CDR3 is TGTGCCATCAGTGACGGTGAGTCGATGAACACTGAAGCTTTCTTT. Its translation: CAISDGESMNTEAFF.

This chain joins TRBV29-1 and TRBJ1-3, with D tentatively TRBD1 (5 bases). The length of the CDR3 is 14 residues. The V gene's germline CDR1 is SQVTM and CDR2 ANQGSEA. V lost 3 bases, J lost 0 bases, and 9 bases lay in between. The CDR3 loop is CSVDRRGSGNTIYF. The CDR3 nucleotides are TGCAGCGTTGATCGAAGGGGCTCTGGAAACACCATATATTTT.

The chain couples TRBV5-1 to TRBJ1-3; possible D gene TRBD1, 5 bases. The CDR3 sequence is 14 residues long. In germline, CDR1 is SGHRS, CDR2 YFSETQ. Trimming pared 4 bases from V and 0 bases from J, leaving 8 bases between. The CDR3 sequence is CASSPTDSGNTIYF. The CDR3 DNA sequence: TGCGCCAGCAGCCCGACAGACTCTGGAAACACCATATATTTT.

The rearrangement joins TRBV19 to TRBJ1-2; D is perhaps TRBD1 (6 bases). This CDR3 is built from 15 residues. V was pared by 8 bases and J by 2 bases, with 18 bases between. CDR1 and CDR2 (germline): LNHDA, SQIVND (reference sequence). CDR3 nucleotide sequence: TGTGCCAGTCATGGTTTTGGGGGCCTGAACTATGGCTACACCTTC. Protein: CASHGFGGLNYGYTF. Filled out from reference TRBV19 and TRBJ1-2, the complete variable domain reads DGGITQSPKYLFRKEGQNVTLSCEQNLNHDAMYWYRQDPGQGLRLIYYSQIVNDFQKGDIAEGYSVSREKKESFPLTVTSAQKNPTAFYLCASHGFGGLNYGYTFGSGTRLTVV.

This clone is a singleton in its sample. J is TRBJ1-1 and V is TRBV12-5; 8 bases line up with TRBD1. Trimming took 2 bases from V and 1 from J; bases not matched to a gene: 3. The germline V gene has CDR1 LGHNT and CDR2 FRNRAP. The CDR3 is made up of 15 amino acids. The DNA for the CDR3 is TGTGCTAGTGGTTTGTTGGGACAGGCGAACACTGAAGCTTTCTTT. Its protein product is CASGLLGQANTEAFF.

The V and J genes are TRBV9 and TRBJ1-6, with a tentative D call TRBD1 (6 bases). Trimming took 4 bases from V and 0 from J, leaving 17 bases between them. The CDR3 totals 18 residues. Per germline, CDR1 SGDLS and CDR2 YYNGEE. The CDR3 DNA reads TGTGCCAGCAGCTCCGGCGACAGGATCCCCTCCTATAATTCACCCCTCCACTTT. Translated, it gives CASSSGDRIPSYNSPLHF.

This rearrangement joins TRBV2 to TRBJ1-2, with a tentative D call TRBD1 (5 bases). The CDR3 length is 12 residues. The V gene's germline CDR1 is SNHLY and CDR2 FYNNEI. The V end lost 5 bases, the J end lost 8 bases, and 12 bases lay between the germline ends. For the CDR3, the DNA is TGTGCCAGCAGTAGGGACTCTTTCGGCTACACCTTC. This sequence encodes CASSRDSFGYTF.

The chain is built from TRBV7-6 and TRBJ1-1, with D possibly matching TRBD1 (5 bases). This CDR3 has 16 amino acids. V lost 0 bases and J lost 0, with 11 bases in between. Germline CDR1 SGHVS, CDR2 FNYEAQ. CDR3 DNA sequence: TGTGCCAGCAGCTTAGCCGACAGTCTCATGAACACTGAAGCTTTCTTT. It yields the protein CASSLADSLMNTEAFF.

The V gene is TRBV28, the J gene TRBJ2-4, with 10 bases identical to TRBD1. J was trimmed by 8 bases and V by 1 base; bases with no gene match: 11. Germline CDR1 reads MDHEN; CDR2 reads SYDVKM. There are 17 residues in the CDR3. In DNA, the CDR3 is TGTGCCAGCAGTTTATCCCGGGACAGGGGTATCCCGGACATTCAGTACTTC. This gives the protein CASSLSRDRGIPDIQYF.

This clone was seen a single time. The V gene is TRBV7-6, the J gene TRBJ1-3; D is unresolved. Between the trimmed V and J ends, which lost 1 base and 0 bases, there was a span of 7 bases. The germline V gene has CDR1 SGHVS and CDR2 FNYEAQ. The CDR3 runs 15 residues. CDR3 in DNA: TGTGCCAGCAGCTTAGGCACAAGCTCTGGAAACACCATATATTTT. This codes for CASSLGTSSGNTIYF.

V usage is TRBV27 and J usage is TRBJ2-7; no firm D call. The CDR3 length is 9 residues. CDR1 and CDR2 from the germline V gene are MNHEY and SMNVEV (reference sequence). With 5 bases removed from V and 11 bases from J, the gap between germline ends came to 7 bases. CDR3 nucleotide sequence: TGTGCCAGCAGTCCTACCGAGTACTTC. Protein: CASSPTEYF.

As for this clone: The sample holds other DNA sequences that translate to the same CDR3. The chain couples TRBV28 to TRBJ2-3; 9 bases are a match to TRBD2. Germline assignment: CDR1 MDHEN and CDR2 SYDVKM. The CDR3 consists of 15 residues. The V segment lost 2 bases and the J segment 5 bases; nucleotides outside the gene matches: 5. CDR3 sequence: CASSLAGGPGDTQYF. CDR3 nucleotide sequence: TGTGCCAGCAGTTTAGCGGGGGGGCCGGGAGATACGCAGTATTTT.

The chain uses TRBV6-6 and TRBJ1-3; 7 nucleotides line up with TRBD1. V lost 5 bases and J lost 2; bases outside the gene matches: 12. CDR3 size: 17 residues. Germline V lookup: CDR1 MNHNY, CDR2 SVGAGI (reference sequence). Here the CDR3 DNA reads TGTGCCAGCAGTCGACAGGGTCGAACCAGCCCTGGAAACACCATATATTTT. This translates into CASSRQGRTSPGNTIYF.

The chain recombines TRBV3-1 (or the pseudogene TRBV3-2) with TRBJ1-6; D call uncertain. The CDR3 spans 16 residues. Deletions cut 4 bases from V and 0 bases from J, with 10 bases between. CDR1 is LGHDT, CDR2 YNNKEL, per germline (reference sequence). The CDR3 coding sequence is TGTGCCAGCAGCCCCACACAGAGCTCCTATAATTCACCCCTCCACTTT. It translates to CASSPTQSSYNSPLHF.

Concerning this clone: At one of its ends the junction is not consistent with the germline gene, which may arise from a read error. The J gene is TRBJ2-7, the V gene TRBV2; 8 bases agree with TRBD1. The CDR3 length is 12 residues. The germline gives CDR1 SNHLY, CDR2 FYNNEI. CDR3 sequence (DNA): TGTGCCAGCAGTGAAACTTGGACAGGGTCGAAGTTC. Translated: CASSETWTGSKF. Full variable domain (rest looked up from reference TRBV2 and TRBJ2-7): EPEVTQTPSHQVTQMGQEVILRCVPISNHLYFYWYRQILGQKVEFLVSFYNNEISEKSEIFDDQFSVERPDGSNFTLKIRSTKLEDSAMYFCASSETWTGSKFGPGTRLTVT.

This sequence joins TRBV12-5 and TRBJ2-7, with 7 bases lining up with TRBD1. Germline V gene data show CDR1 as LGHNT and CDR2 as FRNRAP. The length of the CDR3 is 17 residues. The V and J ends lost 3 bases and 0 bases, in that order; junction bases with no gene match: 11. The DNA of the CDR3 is TGTGCTAGTGGTTTCCCCCTTGGGACAGAAGACTCCTACGAGCAGTACTTC. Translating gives CASGFPLGTEDSYEQYF.

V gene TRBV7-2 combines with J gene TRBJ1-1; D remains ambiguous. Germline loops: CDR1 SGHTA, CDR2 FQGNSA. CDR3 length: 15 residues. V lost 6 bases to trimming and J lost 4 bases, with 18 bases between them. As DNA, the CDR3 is TGTGCCAGCAGTCCTCCCCCAGTGGCCACCACTGAAGCTTTCTTT. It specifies CASSPPPVATTEAFF.